Listed below are T cell receptor beta chains from one sample, sequenced in a study of blood T cell repertoires in COVID-19. Clones were read by immunoSEQ multiplex PCR, and TCRdb kept only the in-frame ones, dropping some. The sample includes 350,000 to 400,000 clones, 89% of them seen just once. Sequenced input: peripheral blood. Source of these receptors: a woman aged 25-40 years with COVID-19, enrolled during active disease. Both conserved end residues are part of each CDR3. Each record gives: V gene, clone size, D gene, J gene, CDR3 protein, CDR3 DNA. A D gene is named only where the DNA matches it firmly. Rows give clone size only sometimes, using once, few, many, or a class for an expanded clone.

V: TRBV19
size: NA
D: TRBD1
J: TRBJ2-5
CDR3: CASSGGQAVQETQYF
DNA: TGTGCCAGTAGTGGGGGACAGGCGGTCCAAGAGACCCAGTACTTC

V: TRBV5-4
size: NA
D: NA
J: TRBJ1-2
CDR3: CASSSTQGIYTF
DNA: TGTGCCAGCAGCTCGACTCAGGGTATCTACACCTTC

V: TRBV4-1
size: NA
D: NA
J: TRBJ1-6
CDR3: CASSQFAGDVSSYNSPLHF
DNA: TGCGCCAGCAGCCAATTCGCAGGGGACGTTAGCTCCTATAATTCACCCCTCCACTTT

V: TRBV3-1/TRBV3-2
size: NA
D: TRBD1
J: TRBJ2-1
CDR3: CASSHGNRPGQSSYNEQFF
DNA: TGTGCCAGCAGCCACGGAAACCGACCGGGACAGAGCTCCTACAATGAGCAGTTCTTC

V: TRBV7-2
size: NA
D: TRBD2
J: TRBJ2-1
CDR3: CASSLAGLAGNEQFF
DNA: TGTGCCAGCAGCTTAGCGGGACTAGCGGGAAACGAGCAGTTCTTC

V: TRBV5-4
size: NA
D: NA
J: TRBJ1-2
CDR3: CASSLNQASNYGYTF
DNA: TGTGCCAGCAGCTTGAATCAGGCATCTAACTATGGCTACACCTTC

V: TRBV3-1/TRBV3-2
size: NA
D: NA
J: TRBJ2-5
CDR3: CASSQLLTSTETQYF
DNA: TGTGCCAGCAGCCAACTGCTAACTAGCACCGAGACCCAGTACTTC

V: TRBV5-4
size: NA
D: TRBD2
J: TRBJ2-3
CDR3: CASSLGLAPNPSTDTQYF
DNA: TGTGCCAGCAGCCTGGGACTAGCACCAAACCCTAGCACAGATACGCAGTATTTT

V: TRBV9
size: NA
D: TRBD2
J: TRBJ2-1
CDR3: CASSPSGGPGNEQFF
DNA: TGTGCCAGCAGCCCCTCGGGGGGACCAGGAAATGAGCAGTTCTTC

V: TRBV5-5
size: NA
D: TRBD2
J: TRBJ2-6
CDR3: CASSLATGRAGANVLTF
DNA: TGTGCCAGCAGCTTGGCTACGGGGAGGGCTGGGGCCAACGTCCTGACTTTC

V: TRBV4-1
size: NA
D: NA
J: TRBJ2-7
CDR3: CASSQDSTPGGEQYF
DNA: TGCGCCAGCAGCCAAGACAGCACCCCCGGAGGCGAGCAGTACTTC

V: TRBV6-6
size: NA
D: TRBD1
J: TRBJ2-2
CDR3: CASSFGQGADGELFF
DNA: TGTGCCAGCAGTTTTGGACAGGGGGCGGACGGGGAGCTGTTTTTT

V: TRBV7-9
size: NA
D: NA
J: TRBJ2-5
CDR3: CASSPTAKETQYF
DNA: TGTGCCAGCAGCCCAACAGCAAAAGAGACCCAGTACTTC

V: TRBV20-1
size: once
D: NA
J: TRBJ2-3
CDR3: CSASFSIGDTQYF
DNA: TGCAGTGCTAGTTTTAGCATAGGAGATACGCAGTATTTT

V: TRBV4-3
size: NA
D: NA
J: TRBJ2-7
CDR3: CASSQDPGPPYEQYF
DNA: TGCGCCAGCAGCCAAGACCCAGGCCCTCCCTACGAGCAGTACTTC

V: TRBV10-3
size: NA
D: TRBD2
J: TRBJ2-7
CDR3: CAISVAGLAGPRPAQQYF
DNA: TGTGCCATCAGTGTGGCTGGACTAGCGGGGCCGCGCCCGGCGCAGCAGTACTTC

V: TRBV28
size: NA
D: TRBD2
J: TRBJ2-3
CDR3: CASSRGKAGGSTDTQYF
DNA: TGTGCCAGCAGCCGCGGCAAAGCGGGGGGTAGCACAGATACGCAGTATTTT

V: TRBV18
size: NA
D: NA
J: TRBJ2-2
CDR3: CASSPNSANTGELFF
DNA: TGTGCCAGCTCACCAAACAGTGCGAACACCGGGGAGCTGTTTTTT

V: TRBV19
size: NA
D: TRBD1
J: TRBJ2-7
CDR3: CASSSGTGPYEQYF
DNA: TGTGCCAGTAGTTCCGGGACAGGGCCATACGAGCAGTACTTC

V: TRBV2
size: NA
D: TRBD1
J: TRBJ1-2
CDR3: CASSEIGRTGWILYGYTF
DNA: TGTGCCAGCAGTGAAATAGGAAGGACAGGGTGGATACTCTACGGCTACACCTTC

V: TRBV6-6
size: NA
D: TRBD1
J: TRBJ1-5
CDR3: CASKQAGGQPQHF
DNA: TGTGCCAGCAAGCAAGCAGGGGGGCAGCCCCAGCATTTT

V: TRBV7-2
size: NA
D: NA
J: TRBJ1-1
CDR3: CASSLRGPRSPEAFF
DNA: TGTGCCAGCAGCTTAAGGGGCCCCCGTTCTCCTGAAGCTTTCTTT

V: TRBV7-8
size: NA
D: TRBD1
J: TRBJ1-2
CDR3: CASSEGRQGGYGYTF
DNA: TGTGCCAGCAGCGAAGGCCGACAGGGCGGCTATGGCTACACCTTC

V: TRBV4-1
size: NA
D: NA
J: TRBJ2-7
CDR3: CASSQRRGPSYEQYF
DNA: TGCGCCAGCAGCCAAAGGAGGGGCCCATCCTACGAGCAGTACTTC

V: TRBV14
size: NA
D: TRBD2
J: TRBJ2-1
CDR3: CASSPYTSGNNEQFF
DNA: TGTGCCAGCAGCCCTTACACTAGCGGAAACAATGAGCAGTTCTTC

V: TRBV4-3
size: NA
D: NA
J: TRBJ2-7
CDR3: CASSQDLGPAEQYF
DNA: TGCGCCAGCAGCCAAGATTTGGGGCCCGCCGAGCAGTACTTC

V: TRBV6-5
size: NA
D: TRBD1
J: TRBJ1-2
CDR3: CASSRGQGYGYTF
DNA: TGTGCCAGCAGTCGTGGACAGGGCTATGGCTACACCTTC

V: TRBV7-9
size: NA
D: TRBD1
J: TRBJ2-1
CDR3: CASSLVLGQGSEFF
DNA: TGTGCCAGCAGCTTAGTCTTGGGACAGGGGAGTGAGTTCTTC

V: TRBV7-6
size: NA
D: NA
J: TRBJ2-2
CDR3: CASSLEFAAGRTGELFF
DNA: TGTGCCAGCAGCTTAGAATTCGCGGCGGGGCGCACCGGGGAGCTGTTTTTT

V: TRBV3-1/TRBV3-2
size: NA
D: NA
J: TRBJ2-3
CDR3: CASSPGGYTDTQYF
DNA: TGTGCCAGCAGCCCCGGGGGATACACAGATACGCAGTATTTT

V: TRBV27
size: NA
D: NA
J: TRBJ1-1
CDR3: CASSLYLAANTEAFF
DNA: TGTGCCAGCAGTTTGTATCTGGCTGCGAACACTGAAGCTTTCTTT

V: TRBV7-9
size: NA
D: TRBD1
J: TRBJ2-1
CDR3: CASSIGTGTSYNEQFF
DNA: TGTGCCAGCAGCATTGGGACAGGGACTTCCTACAATGAGCAGTTCTTC

V: TRBV7-2
size: NA
D: NA
J: TRBJ1-4
CDR3: CASSLDRVINEKLFF
DNA: TGTGCCAGCAGCTTAGACAGGGTAATTAATGAAAAACTGTTTTTT

V: TRBV9
size: NA
D: TRBD2
J: TRBJ2-1
CDR3: CASSSRLAGGQDEQFF
DNA: TGTGCCAGCAGCTCAAGACTAGCGGGAGGACAGGATGAGCAGTTCTTC

V: TRBV27
size: NA
D: TRBD1
J: TRBJ1-2
CDR3: CASSLSGQGEIGGYGYTF
DNA: TGTGCCAGCAGTCTCAGTGGACAGGGGGAAATAGGAGGCTATGGCTACACCTTC

V: TRBV11-3
size: NA
D: NA
J: TRBJ2-1
CDR3: CASSLVQGSYNEQFF
DNA: TGTGCCAGCAGCTTAGTCCAGGGGTCCTACAATGAGCAGTTCTTC

V: TRBV28
size: NA
D: NA
J: TRBJ1-6
CDR3: CASRELQGLYNSPLHF
DNA: TGTGCCAGCAGGGAGCTACAGGGTTTGTATAATTCACCCCTCCACTTT

V: TRBV27
size: NA
D: TRBD2
J: TRBJ2-2
CDR3: CASSFGRTGELFF
DNA: TGTGCCAGCAGTTTCGGGAGGACCGGGGAGCTGTTTTTT

V: TRBV7-2
size: once
D: TRBD2
J: TRBJ2-1
CDR3: CASSTSSGAYNEQFF
DNA: TGTGCCAGCAGCACCTCTAGCGGGGCCTACAATGAGCAGTTCTTC

V: TRBV27
size: once
D: TRBD2
J: TRBJ2-3
CDR3: CASSYLAGGRTDTQYF
DNA: TGTGCCAGCAGTTACCTAGCGGGGGGGAGAACAGATACGCAGTATTTT

V: TRBV11-1
size: NA
D: TRBD2
J: TRBJ2-2
CDR3: CASSRGTSGVVGELFF
DNA: TGTGCCAGCAGCCGCGGGACTAGCGGGGTAGTCGGGGAGCTGTTTTTT

V: TRBV6-2/TRBV6-3
size: NA
D: NA
J: TRBJ2-2
CDR3: CASSYRQADTGELFF
DNA: TGTGCCAGCAGTTACCGGCAGGCCGACACCGGGGAGCTGTTTTTT

V: TRBV28
size: NA
D: TRBD2
J: TRBJ2-3
CDR3: CASSSPSGGSPTDTQYF
DNA: TGTGCCAGCAGTTCACCTAGCGGGGGATCACCCACAGATACGCAGTATTTT

V: TRBV6-2/TRBV6-3
size: NA
D: NA
J: TRBJ1-2
CDR3: CASSPGQFTYGYTF
DNA: TGTGCCAGCAGCCCCGGACAGTTTACCTATGGCTACACCTTC

V: TRBV28
size: NA
D: NA
J: TRBJ1-2
CDR3: CASSLRNYGYTF
DNA: TGTGCCAGCAGTTTACGTAACTATGGCTACACCTTC

V: TRBV19
size: NA
D: NA
J: TRBJ2-7
CDR3: CASSGGAGDEQYF
DNA: TGTGCCAGTAGTGGGGGGGCGGGCGACGAGCAGTACTTC

V: TRBV29-1
size: NA
D: NA
J: TRBJ2-5
CDR3: CSVEDWVLQETQYF
DNA: TGCAGCGTTGAAGATTGGGTACTACAAGAGACCCAGTACTTC

V: TRBV15
size: few
D: NA
J: TRBJ1-6
CDR3: CATSRDQRVSPLHF
DNA: TGTGCCACCAGCAGAGATCAACGAGTTTCACCCCTCCACTTT

V: TRBV3-1/TRBV3-2
size: NA
D: NA
J: TRBJ1-5
CDR3: CASSQDTTGNQPQHF
DNA: TGTGCCAGCAGCCAAGACACGACAGGCAATCAGCCCCAGCATTTT

V: TRBV5-1
size: NA
D: TRBD1
J: TRBJ1-2
CDR3: CASSPIQGASYGYTF
DNA: TGCGCCAGCAGCCCTATACAGGGGGCAAGTTATGGCTACACCTTC